This T cell receptor (beta chain) comes out of a study of blood T cell repertoires in COVID-19. As for the study in general: From T cells, B-cell-depleted T cells, or PBMCs came the material, which was cDNA or gDNA.

Some clones are missing from TCRdb's copy, which holds only in-frame ones; the method was immunoSEQ multiplex PCR. The data contain roughly 110,000 clones, approximately 80% of them seen just once; the ten biggest clones take up 0.83%. Germline V CDR1 and CDR2: PRHDT, FYEKMQ (reference sequence). CDR3 length: 16 residues. V was pared by 4 bases and J by 1 base, with 10 bases of the junction left unmatched. V usage is TRBV13 and J usage is TRBJ2-7; 7 positions agree with TRBD2. The TCR comes from a woman in her 70s with acute or convalescent COVID-19. Sequences were obtained from peripheral blood. DNA for the CDR3: TGTGCCAGCAGCTGGATAGCGGGTTCAAAATCCTACGAGCAGTACTTC. This translates into CASSWIAGSKSYEQYF.